This T cell receptor (beta chain) comes out of a study of blood T cells in healthy people across ages. Details on this clonotype: Its antigen is not known.

There were at least 6 micrograms of total RNA extracted from every sample. A second roughly 7 to 12 cycle PCR used barcoded and J-beta primers. One entry per CDR3 protein, called by TCRdb with MiXCR from the 5' RACE reads. The sample records around 800,000 distinct CDR3 sequences, roughly 50% being singletons. Study-level points and caveats: Unsorted PBMC material precluded a definitive naive versus antigen-experienced comparison. Age showed a roughly linear inverse relationship with TCR beta diversity per million T cells.

Germline CDR1 reads SGHAT; CDR2 reads FQNNGV. Germline trimming cut 1 base from V and 4 bases from J; bases unmatched to any gene: 6. The CDR3 is made up of 17 amino acids. The clonotype was recovered from a man aged 80 or over in good health. This chain uses TRBV11-2 with TRBJ2-1; 11 bases agree with TRBD2. The sequencing sample was made of blood. CDR3 nucleotide sequence: TGTGCCAGCAGCTTAGTCACTAGCGGGAGTAGTTACAATGAGCAGTTCTTC. Translating it yields CASSLVTSGSSYNEQFF.